These 20 T cell receptor beta chains were sequenced from one sample in a study of T cell changes during pregnancy in multiple sclerosis. Some clones are missing from TCRdb's copy, which holds only in-frame ones; the method was immunoSEQ multiplex PCR. The table has nearly 20,000 clones, 86% seen once. Sample: CD8+ T cells from peripheral blood mononuclear cells, taken in the third trimester of pregnancy. Receptors were obtained from a female donor in good health, enrolled as a control in a pregnancy study.

The rearrangement links TRBV13 to TRBJ2-3; 10 nucleotides match TRBD1. V was pared by 4 bases and J by 4 bases, with 8 bases of the junction left unmatched. In germline, CDR1 is PRHDT, CDR2 FYEKMQ (reference sequence). The length of the CDR3 is 16 residues. The CDR3 DNA reads as TGTGCCAGCAGCTCCTTGGGGACAGGGGTTTCAGATACGCAGTATTTT. This codes for CASSSLGTGVSDTQYF.

The chain carries TRBV6-1 and TRBJ2-7; 7 bases match TRBD1. CDR3 size: 13 residues. V shed 8 bases, J shed 0 bases, and the junction held 4 bases outside the gene matches. Germline V gene sequence: CDR1 MNHNS, CDR2 SASEGT. The CDR3 region is CASEGGSSYEQYF. The CDR3 DNA is TGTGCCAGCGAAGGGGGCAGCTCCTACGAGCAGTACTTC.

The chain employs TRBV27 and TRBJ2-7, with 8 bases identical to TRBD2. This CDR3 has 15 amino acids. Germline loops: CDR1 MNHEY, CDR2 SMNVEV (reference sequence). The ends lost 5 bases at V and 6 bases at J; junction bases unmatched: 12. For the CDR3, the DNA is TGTGCCAGCAGTCATACTGCGGGGGGCCTAGGCGAGCAGTACTTC. It encodes CASSHTAGGLGEQYF.

The chain uses TRBV15 and TRBJ2-5; D is perhaps TRBD1 (5 bases). Trimming pared 1 base from V and 5 bases from J, leaving 14 bases between. Germline V CDR1 and CDR2: LNHNV, YYDKDF (reference sequence). The CDR3 runs 15 residues. The CDR3 spells CATSRAGDSTETQYF. The CDR3 bases are TGTGCCACCAGCAGAGCTGGCGACAGCACGGAGACCCAGTACTTC.

The rearrangement links TRBV4-3 to TRBJ1-1; the D gene is possibly TRBD1 (5 bases). The CDR3 extends over 15 amino acids. Trimming took 0 bases from V and 1 from J, leaving 9 bases between them. Germline lookup yields CDR1 LGHNA and CDR2 YSLEER. The CDR3 nucleotides are TGCGCCAGCAGCCAAGATGGGGCAGGGAACACTGAAGCTTTCTTT. Its translation is CASSQDGAGNTEAFF.

The V call is TRBV7-9, the J call TRBJ2-3; D not resolved. From germline, CDR1 is SEHNR and CDR2 FQNEAQ (reference sequence). This CDR3 has 15 residues. The V and J ends lost 5 bases and 0 bases respectively, with 12 bases between them. The CDR3 DNA sequence: TGTGCCAGCAGCCGTGGGCAGGCTAGCACAGATACGCAGTATTTT. Translation gives CASSRGQASTDTQYF.

The V and J genes are TRBV27 and TRBJ2-3; D uncertain. Germline lookup yields CDR1 MNHEY and CDR2 SMNVEV (reference sequence). This CDR3 comprises 17 residues. V lost 5 bases and J lost 15, with 33 bases in between. CDR3 in amino acids: CASSHLLGAVTVDLPYF. The CDR3 DNA reads TGTGCCAGCAGTCACTTATTAGGTGCAGTCACGGTCGACTTGCCCTATTTT.

V and J are TRBV10-3 and TRBJ2-7; D perhaps matches TRBD2 (5 bases). Germline CDR1 and CDR2: ENHRY and SYGVKD. V was shortened by 4 bases and J by 3 bases, with 10 bases between the two germline ends. This CDR3 has 13 residues. The CDR3 nucleotides read TGTGCCATCAGTGTAGAGGGATTCTACGAGCAGTACTTC. As protein: CAISVEGFYEQYF.

The rearrangement links TRBV4-3 to TRBJ1-1; a weak D match, TRBD1 (5 bases). Germline V gives CDR1 LGHNA, CDR2 YSLEER. The CDR3 loop spans 13 amino acids. Trimming pared 2 bases from V and 6 bases from J, leaving 10 bases between. CDR3 protein: CASSQNEGAEAFF. DNA of the CDR3: TGCGCCAGCAGCCAAAACGAAGGGGCTGAAGCTTTCTTT.

The rearrangement uses TRBV28 and TRBJ2-7; TRBD1 aligns across 8 bases. Germline V CDR1 and CDR2: MDHEN, SYDVKM. The CDR3 is made up of 14 amino acids. V shed 6 bases, J shed 3 bases, and the junction held 7 bases outside the gene matches. CDR3 sequence reads: CASRAPRGLYEQYF. The CDR3 DNA sequence: TGTGCCAGCAGGGCACCCAGGGGGCTCTACGAGCAGTACTTC.

V usage is TRBV30 and J usage is TRBJ2-3, with TRBD2 identical over 9 bases. CDR1 GTSNPN and CDR2 SVGIG come from the germline V gene (reference sequence). The V gene end was trimmed by 8 bases and the J gene end by 2 bases; junction bases not matched to a gene: 5. The CDR3 has 13 amino acids. The CDR3 reads CAHSGGYTDTQYF. DNA for the CDR3: TGTGCCCATAGCGGGGGCTACACAGATACGCAGTATTTT.

V gene TRBV9 combines with J gene TRBJ1-1; unclear D gene. Germline V gene data show CDR1 as SGDLS and CDR2 as YYNGEE. The CDR3 contains 14 residues. Trimming removed 8 bases from V and 0 bases from J, with 14 bases in between. The CDR3 protein is CASSETDMNTEAFF. CDR3 in DNA: TGTGCCAGTTCAGAAACAGATATGAACACTGAAGCTTTCTTT.

This clone was seen more than once but under ten times. The CDR3 sequence: CASSPWTGFEQYF. CDR3 nucleotide sequence: TGTGCCAGCAGCCCCTGGACAGGGTTCGAGCAGTACTTC. The chain combines TRBV14 with TRBJ2-7, with 8 positions matching TRBD1. This CDR3 spans 13 amino acids. The germline CDR1 and CDR2 sequences are SGHDN and FVKESK. V was clipped by 4 bases and J by 6 bases; unmatched bases: 5. Full variable domain (rest looked up from reference TRBV14 and TRBJ2-7): EAGVTQFPSHSVIEKGQTVTLRCDPISGHDNLYWYRRVMGKEIKFLLHFVKESKQDESGMPNNRFLAERTGGTYSTLKVQPAELEDSGVYFCASSPWTGFEQYFGPGTRLTVT.

The count of this clone is one. The genes are TRBV28 and TRBJ2-2; TRBD2 aligns across 10 bases. V dropped 6 bases and J dropped 0; count of bases not matched to a gene: 10. Looked up from germline, CDR1 is MDHEN and CDR2 is SYDVKM. The CDR3 spans 18 residues. As DNA, the CDR3 is TGTGCCAGCAGGCTAACCGGGACTAGCGCAACGAACACCGGGGAGCTGTTTTTT. Translating it yields CASRLTGTSATNTGELFF.

The CDR3 loop is CSARDSSYEQYF. Written as DNA, the CDR3 is TGCAGCGCTAGGGACAGCTCCTACGAGCAGTACTTC. V usage is TRBV29-1 and J usage is TRBJ2-7; 7 bases fit TRBD1. V lost 7 bases to trimming and J lost 0 bases; unmatched junction nucleotides: 3. The CDR3 consists of 12 residues. CDR1 and CDR2 (germline): SQVTM, ANQGSEA.

This chain uses TRBV29-1 with TRBJ2-7, with D perhaps matching TRBD2 (5 bases). With 5 bases removed from V and 2 bases from J, the gap between germline ends came to 13 bases. The CDR3 covers 13 residues. CDR1 is SQVTM and CDR2 is ANQGSEA in the germline V gene. CDR3 sequence: CSVTTWGAYEQYF. For the CDR3, the DNA is TGCAGCGTTACGACATGGGGAGCCTACGAGCAGTACTTC.

The table lists this clone with a count of one. The chain joins TRBV12-5 to TRBJ1-5; D gene unclear. This CDR3 has 14 amino acids. Germline-derived CDR1 and CDR2 are LGHNT and FRNRAP. V was pared by 1 base and J by 7 bases, with 11 bases between. The CDR3 reads CASGLAGREQPQHF. The CDR3, as DNA: TGTGCTAGTGGTTTGGCCGGGCGGGAGCAGCCCCAGCATTTT.

This rearrangement joins TRBV6-1 to TRBJ2-7, with no clear D. V was clipped by 3 bases and J by 0 bases, with 6 bases between them. The CDR3 extends over 13 amino acids. CDR1 and CDR2 (germline): MNHNS, SASEGT. CDR3 bases: TGTGCCAGCAGTGATGGCCTCTCCTACGAGCAGTACTTC. It encodes CASSDGLSYEQYF.

The V call is TRBV5-1, the J call TRBJ2-1; 14 bases agree with TRBD2. Germline trimming cut 3 bases from V and 7 bases from J; bases unmatched to any gene: 6. From germline, CDR1 is SGHRS and CDR2 YFSETQ. CDR3 length: 16 residues. The CDR3: CASSSTSGGARNEQFF. CDR3 DNA sequence: TGCGCCAGCAGCTCGACTAGCGGGGGGGCGCGGAATGAGCAGTTCTTC.

This clone appeared a single time. The CDR3 bases are TGTGCCAGCAGCCCCCGGATTGGAGATGGCTACACCTTC. It is translated as CASSPRIGDGYTF. The chain couples TRBV7-6 to TRBJ1-2; no clear D gene. The CDR3 is 13 residues long. Germline CDR1 reads SGHVS; CDR2 reads FNYEAQ. Trimming shortened V by 5 bases and J by 6 bases, and 13 bases separated the two germline ends.